A selection of T cell receptor beta chains follows, all from one sample in a study of CD8+CD57+ T cells in acquired aplastic anemia. TCRdb passed the reads through MiXCR, listing each CDR3 protein once. This table has roughly 130,000 distinct CDR3 sequences, about 48% appearing once. The specimen was sorted CD4+, CD8+, or CD8+CD57+ T cells (not recorded which) from PBMCs. Receptor source: a human donor in good health, serving as a control. The CDR3 runs from the conserved cysteine through the conserved F or W. The D gene is left open where the match is weak. Rows give clone size only sometimes, using once, few, many, or a class for an expanded clone.

TRBJ1-6 NA NA TRBV11-1 CASSPNAGTDNSPLHF TGTGCCAGCAGCCCGAACGCCGGGACGGATAATTCACCCCTCCACTTT
TRBJ2-3 NA NA TRBV6-5 CASSYSIDTQYF TGTGCCAGCAGTTACTCCATAGATACGCAGTATTTT
TRBJ1-4 many NA TRBV7-9 CASSLYTGPNEKLFF TGTGCCAGCAGCTTATACACAGGACCTAATGAAAAACTGTTTTTT
TRBJ2-7 NA TRBD1 TRBV24-1 CATSDSRDRTSYEQYF TGTGCCACCAGTGATTCCCGGGACAGGACTTCCTACGAGCAGTACTTC
TRBJ1-1 many NA TRBV7-9 CASSLAVGVDTEAFF TGTGCCAGCAGCTTAGCCGTGGGAGTCGATACTGAAGCTTTCTTT
TRBJ2-3 many TRBD1 TRBV24-1 CATSDGTGSTDTQYF TGTGCCACCAGTGATGGGACAGGGTCTACAGATACGCAGTATTTT
TRBJ2-1 many TRBD2 TRBV5-5 CASSLVSAERGGSEQFF TGTGCCAGCAGCTTGGTTTCAGCTGAGCGGGGGGGCAGTGAGCAGTTCTTC
TRBJ1-5 NA NA TRBV2 CASSPVVGQFSNQPQHF TGTGCCAGCTCACCAGTCGTCGGACAATTTAGCAATCAGCCCCAGCATTTT
TRBJ1-1 NA NA TRBV5-1 CASSLGGLRGTEAFF TGCGCCAGCAGCTTGGGGGGACTCCGGGGCACTGAAGCTTTCTTT
TRBJ2-2 NA TRBD1 TRBV12-3/TRBV12-4 CASSPTRRTGNTGELFF TGTGCCAGCAGCCCAACCAGGAGGACAGGGAACACCGGGGAGCTGTTTTTT
TRBJ2-1 many TRBD2 TRBV9 CASSVGSGGPDEQFF TGTGCCAGCAGCGTAGGTAGCGGGGGACCGGATGAGCAGTTCTTC
TRBJ1-2 many TRBD1 TRBV3-1 CASSPGTAPNYGYTF TGTGCCAGCAGCCCAGGGACAGCTCCTAACTATGGCTACACCTTC
TRBJ2-1 NA NA TRBV6-2/TRBV6-3 CASNSGERSSYNEQFF TGTGCCAGCAATTCTGGGGAGCGAAGCTCCTACAATGAGCAGTTCTTC
TRBJ2-7 NA TRBD1 TRBV5-1 CASSLGTGGDEQYF TGCGCCAGCAGCTTGGGAACAGGGGGCGACGAGCAGTACTTC
TRBJ2-7 NA NA TRBV6-5 CASSYSGAGDAYEQYF TGTGCCAGCAGTTATTCAGGGGCAGGGGACGCCTACGAGCAGTACTTC
TRBJ1-2 NA TRBD1 TRBV24-1 CATSEINDRENYGYTF TGTGCCACCAGTGAAATAAATGACAGGGAAAACTATGGCTACACCTTC
TRBJ2-1 many NA TRBV6-4 CASSPQGTWDNEQFF TGTGCCAGCAGTCCTCAGGGGACATGGGACAATGAGCAGTTCTTC
TRBJ2-3 few NA TRBV7-8 CASSLSLGGPGGDTQYF TGTGCCAGCAGCTTGAGTTTAGGGGGTCCCGGGGGAGATACGCAGTATTTT
TRBJ2-2 NA NA TRBV7-3 CASSPRDGRNTGELFF TGTGCCAGCAGCCCCAGGGACGGTCGAAACACCGGGGAGCTGTTTTTT
TRBJ2-1 many NA TRBV7-9 CASSFLLTGAYNEQFF TGTGCCAGCAGCTTTCTCCTGACAGGAGCCTACAATGAGCAGTTCTTC
TRBJ1-3 NA NA TRBV7-8 CASSLDFGNTIYF TGTGCCAGCAGCTTAGATTTCGGAAACACCATATATTTT
TRBJ1-6 once NA TRBV7-3 CASGRTGTENSPLHF TGTGCCAGCGGCCGTACCGGGACCGAGAATTCACCCCTCCACTTT
TRBJ2-2 many NA TRBV30 CAWSLGGELFF TGTGCCTGGAGCTTGGGCGGGGAGCTGTTTTTT
TRBJ1-1 many NA TRBV6-5 CASSPETGNTEAFF TGTGCCAGCAGTCCTGAAACAGGGAACACTGAAGCTTTCTTT
TRBJ2-5 NA NA TRBV24-1 CATSSGGDETQYF TGTGCCACCTCCTCAGGGGGGGATGAGACCCAGTACTTC
TRBJ2-5 NA TRBD2 TRBV5-5 CASSSRGGRKTQYF TGTGCCAGCAGCTCCCGGGGGGGCCGGAAGACCCAGTACTTC
TRBJ1-1 many NA TRBV12-3/TRBV12-4 CASSKQGMNTEAFF TGTGCCAGCAGTAAACAGGGAATGAACACTGAAGCTTTCTTT
TRBJ2-7 NA TRBD1 TRBV11-3 CASSQGQDEQYF TGTGCCAGCAGCCAAGGACAGGACGAGCAGTACTTC
TRBJ2-7 many NA TRBV7-2 CASSLMGGGPREQYF TGTGCCAGCAGCTTAATGGGGGGGGGGCCCCGAGAGCAGTACTTC
TRBJ1-1 NA NA TRBV10-3 CAIRVGRENTEAFF TGTGCCATCAGGGTCGGCAGGGAGAACACTGAAGCTTTCTTT
TRBJ1-6 NA NA TRBV20-1 CSASLAGESSPLHF TGCAGTGCTAGTCTGGCAGGGGAAAGTTCACCCCTCCACTTT
TRBJ2-3 many NA TRBV19 CASSRRDTLPSTDTQYF TGTGCCAGTAGTAGGCGGGACACCTTACCTTCCACAGATACGCAGTATTTT
TRBJ1-1 NA NA TRBV2 CASSEWLNTEAFF TGTGCCAGCAGTGAATGGCTGAACACTGAAGCTTTCTTT
TRBJ2-7 NA TRBD2 TRBV10-1 CASTTPAGGYEQYF TGCGCCAGCACGACCCCAGCGGGGGGCTACGAGCAGTACTTC
TRBJ2-3 many NA TRBV7-2 CASSLEPGLQADTQYF TGTGCCAGCAGCTTAGAACCGGGACTCCAGGCAGATACGCAGTATTTT
TRBJ1-2 NA TRBD1 TRBV15 CATSRAQGANYGYTF TGTGCCACCAGCAGAGCGCAGGGGGCTAACTATGGCTACACCTTC
TRBJ1-6 NA NA TRBV5-6 CASSLSPGQLNNSPLHF TGTGCCAGCAGCTTGTCTCCGGGGCAGTTGAATAATTCACCCCTCCACTTT
TRBJ2-5 NA TRBD2 TRBV7-7 CASEAGGQKTQYF TGTGCCAGCGAAGCGGGGGGCCAAAAGACCCAGTACTTC
TRBJ1-1 many NA TRBV7-8 CASSPNGGRANTEAFF TGTGCCAGCAGCCCCAATGGGGGCAGGGCGAACACTGAAGCTTTCTTT
TRBJ2-5 many NA TRBV6-1 CASSRDLETQYF TGTGCCAGCAGTCGCGACTTGGAGACCCAGTACTTC
TRBJ2-7 NA TRBD1 TRBV7-6 CASSPRQGFHEQYF TGTGCCAGCAGCCCAAGACAGGGATTCCACGAGCAGTACTTC